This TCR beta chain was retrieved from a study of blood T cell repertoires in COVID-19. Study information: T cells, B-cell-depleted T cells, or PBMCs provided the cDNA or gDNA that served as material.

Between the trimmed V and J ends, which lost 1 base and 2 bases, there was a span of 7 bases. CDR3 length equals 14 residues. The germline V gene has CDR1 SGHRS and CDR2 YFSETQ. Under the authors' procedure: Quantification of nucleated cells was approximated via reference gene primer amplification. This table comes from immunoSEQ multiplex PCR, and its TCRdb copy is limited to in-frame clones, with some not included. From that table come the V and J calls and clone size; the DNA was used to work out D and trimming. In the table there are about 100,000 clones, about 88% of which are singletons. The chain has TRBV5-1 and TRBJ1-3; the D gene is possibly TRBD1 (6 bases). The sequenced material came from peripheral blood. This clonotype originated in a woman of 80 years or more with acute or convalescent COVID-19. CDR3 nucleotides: TGCGCCAGCAGCTTGACAGGGACTGGAAACACCATATATTTT. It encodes CASSLTGTGNTIYF.